What follows are 2 T cell receptor beta chains derived from one specimen sequenced in a study of cytomegalovirus exposure and HLA in healthy donors. PCR primers comprised 60 Vbeta and 13 Jbeta primers. The table came from immunoSEQ multiplex PCR; TCRdb's copy has only in-frame clones and leaves some out. Among about 25,000 clones listed, 60% to 80% were seen once. Specimen: PBMCs. The receptors here all came from a male donor in good health and CMV-seronegative.

The chain combines TRBV4-3 with TRBJ2-1; no definite D call. In germline, CDR1 is LGHNA, CDR2 YSLEER. V lost 2 bases and J lost 5, with 10 bases in between. The CDR3 is 14 amino acids. The CDR3 DNA reads as TGCGCCAGCAGCCAATTCCCCCAGGACAATGAGCAGTTCTTC. Its protein is CASSQFPQDNEQFF.

The chain has TRBV21-1 and TRBJ2-1; the D call in the table, TRBD2, was not verified against the DNA. TRBV21-1 is a pseudogene segment. The CDR3 length is 15 residues. CDR3 sequence (DNA): TGTGCCAGCAGCAAAGCGGGAGTAGCGGGGCCTCAGCAGTTCTTC. Protein: CASSKAGVAGPQQFF.